This T cell receptor beta chain stems from a study of blood T cell repertoires in COVID-19. Study summary: There were acute and convalescent COVID-19 samples, and they came from the United States, Italy and Spain. Nucleic acid was either cDNA or gDNA, and it came from T cells, B-cell-depleted T cells, or PBMCs.

V was trimmed by 5 bases and J by 1 base, leaving 14 bases between them. Germline V CDR1 and CDR2: SGHNT, YENEEA. The CDR3 totals 15 residues. Original processing notes: Amplified reference gene primers provided the basis for estimating nucleated cell counts. Here immunoSEQ multiplex PCR was the method, and the copy in TCRdb shows in-frame clones only, minus some. V, J and clone size derive from that table, while D and trimming were established from the DNA sequence. The sample carries about 300,000 clones, about 84% recorded once. This TCR was recovered from a woman in her forties or fifties with acute or convalescent COVID-19. The specimen sequenced was peripheral blood. The chain recombines TRBV11-3 with TRBJ1-1; D not resolved. The CDR3 DNA reads TGTGCCAGCAGCGCACGACACGGATCGAACACTGAAGCTTTCTTT. Translating it yields CASSARHGSNTEAFF.